The clone carrying this T cell receptor (beta chain) occurred once. This CDR3 is 14 amino acids long. Germline CDR1 is WSHSY and CDR2 is SAAADI. V lost 4 bases, J lost 10 bases, and 19 bases lay in between. Authors' analysis steps: Using reference gene primer amplification, nucleated cell counts were estimated. Sequenced by immunoSEQ multiplex PCR; TCRdb stores in-frame clones only, minus some. V and J calls and clone size are given by that table; D and trimming were obtained from the DNA. The sample has around 310,000 clones, approximately 88% seen once. The sample is drawn from a study of blood T cell repertoires in COVID-19. Study-level background: PBMCs, B-cell-depleted T cells, or T cells were the source of the cDNA or gDNA that made up the material.

Residents of about two dozen US areas, aged roughly 18 to 95 years, made up the participants. The recovered donors of Cohort 3 showed two negative PCRs, clearance, or symptom resolution. The receptor was isolated from a man aged 25 to 40 who had recovered from COVID-19. The specimen was PBMCs or T cells enriched from blood (not recorded which). The V and J genes are TRBV10-2 and TRBJ1-1; D gene uncertain. The CDR3 sequence: CASSGGTAGKRAFF. CDR3 sequence (DNA): TGCGCCAGCAGTGGTGGCACCGCGGGGAAAAGAGCTTTCTTT.